This T cell receptor (beta chain) stems from a study of beta chain features in type 1 diabetes. As every portion of the isolated RNA was reverse transcribed, the sequencing read expressed TCRB transcripts. Assay used: immunoSEQ multiplex PCR; TCRdb lists only in-frame clones, some missing. Of roughly 450,000 clones in the sample, around 13% were seen once. The sequence was obtained from a young man in good health. What was sequenced was naive CD4+ T cells from blood.

The CDR3 DNA sequence: TGTGCCAGCACGCGATCGATTAGCTCCTACAATGAGCAGTTCTTC. It translates to CASTRSISSYNEQFF. The chain recombines TRBV5-6 with TRBJ2-1; D gene ambiguous. Germline V gives CDR1 SGHDT, CDR2 YYEEEE. The CDR3 is made up of 15 amino acids. The V gene lost 6 bases and the J gene lost 0 bases, with 13 bases spanning the gap.